The 17 T cell receptor beta chains reported below all come from one sample, sequenced in a study of cytomegalovirus exposure and HLA in healthy donors. Profiled with immunoSEQ multiplex PCR; TCRdb holds only in-frame clones, not every one. This sample has around 300,000 clones, with roughly 88% found just once. The sample taken for sequencing was PBMCs. The receptors were gathered from a woman younger than 35 in good health and CMV-seronegative.

The V call is TRBV5-1, the J call TRBJ2-3; no firm D call. The germline V and J ends were trimmed by 1 base and 5 bases, with 17 bases remaining between them. Looked up from germline, CDR1 is SGHRS and CDR2 is YFSETQ. The CDR3 extends over 16 amino acids. The CDR3 coding sequence is TGCGCCAGCAGCTTGAACCTAGTTATCTCCCAAGATACGCAGTATTTT. Translation: CASSLNLVISQDTQYF.

V gene TRBV29-1 combines with J gene TRBJ1-2, with 8 nucleotides matching TRBD1. This CDR3 has 16 amino acids. CDR1 is SQVTM and CDR2 is ANQGSEA in the germline V gene. V was clipped by 3 bases and J by 8 bases; unmatched bases: 17. The DNA for the CDR3 is TGCAGCGTTGATACCAGGACAGGGACAGCGAGAAGAGGCTACACCTTC. This gives the protein CSVDTRTGTARRGYTF.

The chain employs TRBV25-1 and TRBJ2-1; the D gene is possibly TRBD2 (5 bases). CDR1 is MGHDK and CDR2 is SYGVNS in the germline V gene. The CDR3 runs 12 residues. V was clipped by 6 bases and J by 9 bases, with 12 bases between them. The DNA of the CDR3 is TGTGCCAGCAGCCGCGACGGGATTGAGCAGTTCTTC. The encoded protein is CASSRDGIEQFF.

Only a few counts were recorded for this clone. V gene TRBV6-6 combines with J gene TRBJ1-2; perhaps TRBD1 as D (5 bases). Trimming removed 5 bases at V and 7 bases at J, with 20 bases between. The CDR3 consists of 15 residues. CDR1 and CDR2 from the germline V gene are MNHNY and SVGAGI (reference sequence). Here the CDR3 reads CASSPSLVRGSGYTF. CDR3 DNA sequence: TGTGCCAGCAGTCCCTCTCTTGTTAGGGGAAGTGGCTACACCTTC.

CDR3 loop: CASTIGGTGSMPSTDTQYF. CDR3 sequence (DNA): TGTGCCAGCACAATTGGGGGGACAGGCTCCATGCCTAGCACAGATACGCAGTATTTT. The genes are TRBV27 and TRBJ2-3, with 8 bases lining up with TRBD1. The CDR3 loop spans 19 amino acids. V lost 7 bases and J lost 0; bases outside the gene matches: 18. CDR1 is MNHEY, CDR2 SMNVEV, per germline (reference sequence).

The rearrangement joins TRBV6-4 to TRBJ2-3, with D perhaps matching TRBD2 (5 bases). CDR3 length equals 14 residues. CDR1 is MRHNA, CDR2 SNTAGT, per germline. Trimming took 4 bases from V and 6 from J, leaving 14 bases between them. This CDR3 reads CASSAAWGVDTQYF. The DNA for the CDR3 is TGTGCCAGCAGTGCGGCTTGGGGAGTGGATACGCAGTATTTT.

The gene calls are TRBV12-2 and TRBJ2-7; TRBD2 reflects the table's D call only, with no check against the DNA. TRBV12-2 is a recognized pseudogene. The CDR3 runs to 17 residues. The CDR3 bases are TGTGCAAGTCGCTTAGAAATATCTAGCGGAAGTGGATACGAGCAGTACTTC. Translating gives CASRLEISSGSGYEQYF.

For the CDR3, the DNA is TGTGCCAGCAGTTACTCGACGGCGGGAGTTATCGATGAGCAGTTCTTC. This codes for CASSYSTAGVIDEQFF. This rearrangement joins TRBV6-5 to TRBJ2-1; TRBD2 aligns across 7 bases. This CDR3 spans 16 amino acids. V gave up 0 bases and J gave up 8 bases; unmatched junction bases: 10. Germline assignment: CDR1 MNHEY and CDR2 SVGAGI.

The chain recombines TRBV15 with TRBJ1-1, with D hard to call. CDR3 length equals 14 residues. The germline V gene encodes CDR1 LNHNV and CDR2 YYDKDF (reference sequence). V was cut by 0 bases and J by 6 bases, with 11 bases left in between. CDR3 nucleotides: TGTGCCACCAGCAGAGAACATGGCCCAGCTGAAGCTTTCTTT. It specifies CATSREHGPAEAFF.

The genes are TRBV30 and TRBJ1-6; D uncertain. The V and J ends lost 3 bases and 16 bases respectively, with 16 bases between them. From germline, CDR1 is GTSNPN and CDR2 SVGIG (reference sequence). The CDR3 length is 12 residues. CDR3 DNA sequence: TGTGCCTGGAGGGATTGGGCCTGGCGACTCCACTTT. Translation gives CAWRDWAWRLHF. The full variable domain, in which reference TRBV30 and TRBJ1-6 provide the parts outside the CDR3, is SQTIHQWPATLVQPVGSPLSLECTVEGTSNPNLYWYRQAAGRGLQLLFYSVGIGQISSEVPQNLSASRPQDRQFILSSKKLLLSDSGFYLCAWRDWAWRLHFGNGTRLTVT.

This chain uses TRBV28 with TRBJ2-7; 7 nucleotides align to TRBD1. Germline trimming cut 5 bases from V and 3 bases from J; bases unmatched to any gene: 4. The CDR3 contains 13 residues. Germline V gene lookup returns CDR1 MDHEN and CDR2 SYDVKM. CDR3: CASSGDSFYEQYF. CDR3 DNA: TGTGCCAGCAGTGGGGACAGCTTCTACGAGCAGTACTTC.

This rearrangement joins TRBV28 to TRBJ2-7, with 7 bases identical to TRBD2. The V gene end was trimmed by 8 bases and the J gene end by 7 bases; junction bases not matched to a gene: 8. This CDR3 has 12 residues. Germline V gene sequence: CDR1 MDHEN, CDR2 SYDVKM. The CDR3 loop is CASGTTMGEQYF. The DNA for the CDR3 is TGTGCCAGCGGGACTACAATGGGGGAGCAGTACTTC.

The rearrangement uses TRBV9 and TRBJ2-1; 8 nucleotides line up with TRBD2. Germline V gives CDR1 SGDLS, CDR2 YYNGEE. J lost 4 bases, V lost 0 bases, and 9 bases had no gene match. There are 17 residues in the CDR3. The CDR3 spells CASSVGDSSGLYNEQFF. CDR3 coding DNA: TGTGCCAGCAGCGTAGGGGACTCTAGCGGGCTATACAATGAGCAGTTCTTC.

The chain uses TRBV27 and TRBJ2-7, with a tentative D call TRBD2 (5 bases). The CDR3 is 13 residues long. V lost 6 bases and J 6 bases, leaving 15 bases between the germline ends. The germline V gene encodes CDR1 MNHEY and CDR2 SMNVEV (reference sequence). CDR3 loop: CASRTVAGSEQYF. The CDR3 nucleotides read TGTGCCAGCAGAACAGTTGCGGGCTCCGAGCAGTACTTC.

V and J are TRBV28 and TRBJ1-2; TRBD1 might be the D (6 bases). The CDR3 spans 17 residues. V dropped 2 bases and J dropped 0 bases, with 16 bases sitting between them. Per germline, CDR1 MDHEN and CDR2 SYDVKM. The CDR3 is CASSLILLRTANYGYTF. Here the CDR3 DNA reads TGTGCCAGCAGTTTAATTCTGTTGCGGACAGCTAACTATGGCTACACCTTC.

The chain combines TRBV27 with TRBJ1-1, with 9 positions matching TRBD1. With 3 bases clipped from V and 3 bases from J, the junction kept 8 bases outside the gene matches. From germline, CDR1 is MNHEY and CDR2 SMNVEV (reference sequence). The CDR3 has 16 residues. As DNA, the CDR3 is TGTGCCAGCAGTTTCCTGCCCTGGACAGGGGACACTGAAGCTTTCTTT. It encodes CASSFLPWTGDTEAFF.

This clone was seen just once. The chain links TRBV5-6 to TRBJ1-2; 8 bases align to TRBD1. V shed 0 bases and J 8 bases; nucleotides not matched to a gene: 6. Germline loops: CDR1 SGHDT, CDR2 YYEEEE. The CDR3 is 14 residues long. The CDR3 nucleotides read TGTGCCAGCAGCTTGGGACAGGGGTCTACAGGCTACACCTTC. Protein: CASSLGQGSTGYTF.